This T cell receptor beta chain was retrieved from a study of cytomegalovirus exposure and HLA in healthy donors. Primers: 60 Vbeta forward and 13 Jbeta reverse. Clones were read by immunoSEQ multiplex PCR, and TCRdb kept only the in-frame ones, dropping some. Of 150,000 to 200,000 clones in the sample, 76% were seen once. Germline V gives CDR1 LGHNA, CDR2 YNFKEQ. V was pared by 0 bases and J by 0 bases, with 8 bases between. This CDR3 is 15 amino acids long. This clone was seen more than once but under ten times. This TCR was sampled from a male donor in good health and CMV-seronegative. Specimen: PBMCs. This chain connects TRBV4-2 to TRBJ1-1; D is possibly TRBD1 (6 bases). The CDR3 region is CASSQEPGVNTEAFF. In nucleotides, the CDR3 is TGTGCCAGCAGCCAAGAGCCAGGGGTGAACACTGAAGCTTTCTTT.